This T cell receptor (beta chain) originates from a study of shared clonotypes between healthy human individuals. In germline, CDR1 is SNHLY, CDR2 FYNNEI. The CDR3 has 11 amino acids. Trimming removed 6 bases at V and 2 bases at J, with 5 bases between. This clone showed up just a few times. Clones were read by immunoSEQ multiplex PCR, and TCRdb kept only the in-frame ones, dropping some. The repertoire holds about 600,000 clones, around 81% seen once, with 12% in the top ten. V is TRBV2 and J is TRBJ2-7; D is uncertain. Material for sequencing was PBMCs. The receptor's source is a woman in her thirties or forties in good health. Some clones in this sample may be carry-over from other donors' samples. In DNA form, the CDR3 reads TGTGCCAGCAGCGTTGCCTACGAGCAGTACTTC. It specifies CASSVAYEQYF.